These T cell receptor beta chains were read from a single sample in a study of blood T cells in healthy people across ages. TCRdb re-derived calls from the 5' RACE reads in MiXCR, one entry per CDR3 protein. The sample contains around 1,700,000 distinct CDR3 sequences, 28% of which appear only once. Material: blood. These receptors were taken from a woman aged 25 to 39 in good health. The CDR3 runs from the conserved cysteine through the conserved F or W. A D gene is named only where the DNA matches it firmly. Clone size appears in some rows only: once, few, many, or a class for an expanded clone.

CDR3 protein	D gene	J gene	V gene	clone size
CASGSGQGALNEQFF	TRBD1	TRBJ2-1	TRBV5-1	NA
CASSKNPGDTQYF	NA	TRBJ2-3	TRBV9	once
CASRATGVYSGNTIYF	TRBD1	TRBJ1-3	TRBV12-3/TRBV12-4	NA
CARSSPGLAGRETQYF	TRBD2	TRBJ2-5	TRBV28	NA
CASSSRRSSYNEQFF	NA	TRBJ2-1	TRBV5-6	many
CAIRADDTEAFF	NA	TRBJ1-1	TRBV10-3	few
CASRQPTGVNEQYF	TRBD1	TRBJ2-7	TRBV6-5	NA
CASSSGILSYEQYF	NA	TRBJ2-7	TRBV7-6	NA
CSASGLGRADSYEQYF	NA	TRBJ2-7	TRBV20-1	NA
CASLPGLDTDTQYF	TRBD2	TRBJ2-3	TRBV12-3/TRBV12-4	NA
CSPEGGTDTQYF	NA	TRBJ2-3	TRBV20-1	few
CSAPRQYSYNEQFF	NA	TRBJ2-1	TRBV20-1	NA
CASTHDLEETRYF	NA	TRBJ2-7	TRBV7-2	few
CASSLDPNRGRGKLFF	TRBD1	TRBJ1-4	TRBV5-4	NA
CASSLRTATEAFF	NA	TRBJ1-1	TRBV12-3/TRBV12-4	few
CSAREGRIGELFF	NA	TRBJ2-2	TRBV20-1	NA
CASSASGTGSTEAFF	TRBD1	TRBJ1-1	TRBV13	NA
CASRLQGAENEQYF	TRBD1	TRBJ2-7	TRBV7-9	NA
CASSIVRADTQYF	NA	TRBJ2-3	TRBV12-3/TRBV12-4	NA
CASRARGSNEQFF	NA	TRBJ2-1	TRBV27	few
CASSLAGEGSNQPQHF	NA	TRBJ1-5	TRBV7-9	NA
CASSLGHAGPQETQYF	NA	TRBJ2-5	TRBV5-1	NA
CASRLGGGGYTF	NA	TRBJ1-2	TRBV5-1	NA
CASKRATDTQYF	NA	TRBJ2-3	TRBV7-9	NA
CASRGGGVEQFF	NA	TRBJ2-1	TRBV2	few